Each of the 25 T cell receptor beta chains below was sequenced from the same sample in a study of cytomegalovirus exposure and HLA in healthy donors. A multiplex PCR was run with 60 Vbeta primers and 13 Jbeta primers. This table comes from immunoSEQ multiplex PCR, and its TCRdb copy is limited to in-frame clones, with some not included. Of about 110,000 clones detected, about 80% appear once; the ten largest clones hold 7.7%. The sample comprised PBMCs. Every receptor here comes from a woman aged 45-65 years in good health and CMV-seropositive.

The chain couples TRBV9 to TRBJ1-5, with 7 bases fitting TRBD1. In germline, CDR1 is SGDLS, CDR2 YYNGEE. The CDR3 consists of 16 residues. The ends lost 4 bases at V and 0 bases at J; junction bases unmatched: 7. The chain's CDR3 is CASSRGGGSSNQPQHF. Here the CDR3 DNA reads TGTGCCAGCAGCCGAGGGGGCGGTAGTAGCAATCAGCCCCAGCATTTT.

J is TRBJ1-1 and V is TRBV25-1, with TRBD1 as a possible D gene (5 bases). Trimming took off 5 bases at V and 3 bases at J, with 13 bases between the two ends. The CDR3 length is 14 residues. CDR1 MGHDK and CDR2 SYGVNS come from the germline V gene. This chain's CDR3 is CASSREGHDTEAFF. CDR3 sequence (DNA): TGTGCCAGCAGTCGGGAGGGGCACGACACTGAAGCTTTCTTT.

This chain joins TRBV6-6 and TRBJ1-1; the D is unclear. V was trimmed by 2 bases and J by 3 bases, leaving 10 bases between them. Germline assignment: CDR1 MNHNY and CDR2 SVGAGI (reference sequence). The CDR3 runs to 14 residues. The CDR3 bases are TGTGCCAGCAGTTACCGACTGCCCGACACTGAAGCTTTCTTT. This gives the protein CASSYRLPDTEAFF.

The V and J genes are TRBV7-2 and TRBJ2-5; 11 nucleotides agree with TRBD1. This CDR3 comprises 15 residues. V trimming: 1 base; J trimming: 4 bases; junction bases outside the gene matches: 2. The germline gives CDR1 SGHTA, CDR2 FQGNSA. In DNA form, the CDR3 reads TGTGCCAGCAGCTTAGTCGGGACAGGGGGAGAGACCCAGTACTTC. It codes for CASSLVGTGGETQYF.

This clone was observed a handful of times. The gene calls are TRBV5-8 and TRBJ2-7, with D possibly being TRBD1 (5 bases). Trimming stripped 4 bases from V and 2 bases from J, with 13 bases between. CDR3 length equals 14 residues. In germline, CDR1 is SGHTS, CDR2 YDEGEE. CDR3 protein: CASSPGHTTYEQYF. The CDR3 nucleotides are TGTGCCAGCAGCCCCGGACACACAACCTACGAGCAGTACTTC.

This clone was observed a handful of times. The rearrangement uses TRBV6-1 and TRBJ2-7; D may be TRBD2 (6 bases). Germline assignment: CDR1 MNHNS and CDR2 SASEGT. V was trimmed by 3 bases and J by 7 bases, leaving 16 bases between them. The CDR3 sequence is 14 residues long. CDR3 in amino acids: CASSDSGVTREQYF. For the CDR3, the DNA is TGTGCCAGCAGTGATTCGGGGGTAACGAGGGAGCAGTACTTC.

The J gene is TRBJ2-7, the V gene TRBV5-1; TRBD1 agrees at 9 bases. V trimming: 1 base; J trimming: 6 bases; junction bases outside the gene matches: 5. The CDR3 runs to 14 residues. Germline CDR1 and CDR2: SGHRS and YFSETQ. The CDR3, as DNA: TGCGCCAGCAGCTTGTGGGGACAGGGAGGCGAGCAGTACTTC. It encodes CASSLWGQGGEQYF.

The chain employs TRBV25-1 and TRBJ2-1; TRBD1 is a possible D gene (6 bases). The CDR3 loop spans 13 amino acids. The germline gives CDR1 MGHDK, CDR2 SYGVNS. V lost 4 bases, J lost 3 bases, and 7 bases lay in between. The CDR3 sequence: CASSGTVYNEQFF. The CDR3 DNA reads as TGTGCCAGCAGTGGGACAGTCTACAATGAGCAGTTCTTC.

In its sample, this clone was seen a few times. V usage is TRBV19 and J usage is TRBJ1-4; 9 bases map to TRBD1. V dropped 4 bases and J dropped 0; count of bases not matched to a gene: 6. This CDR3 has 17 amino acids. Germline loops: CDR1 LNHDA, CDR2 SQIVND (reference sequence). The CDR3 DNA reads TGTGCCAGTAGTACCGACAGGGGGAGACCAACTAATGAAAAACTGTTTTTT. As protein: CASSTDRGRPTNEKLFF.

The rearrangement uses TRBV6-5 and TRBJ2-7; 10 bases agree with TRBD1. The CDR3 totals 14 residues. The germline V gene has CDR1 MNHEY and CDR2 SVGAGI. Trimming took 4 bases from V and 5 from J; bases not matched to a gene: 5. CDR3 in DNA: TGTGCCAGCAGTTCTCGGGACAGGGGACACGAGCAGTACTTC. Translation gives CASSSRDRGHEQYF.

As to this clone: This sample also contains other DNA sequences that code for the same CDR3. V usage is TRBV18 and J usage is TRBJ1-1; TRBD1 aligns across 7 bases. From germline, CDR1 is KGHSH and CDR2 LQKENI. V trimming: 3 bases; J trimming: 0 bases; junction bases outside the gene matches: 1. This CDR3 has 14 amino acids. CDR3 amino acids: CASSPDRVNTEAFF. The CDR3 nucleotides read TGTGCCAGCTCACCCGACAGGGTGAACACTGAAGCTTTCTTT.

This clone was recorded a few times. The rearrangement links TRBV7-2 to TRBJ1-1; D not certain. The CDR3 has 13 residues. Germline lookup yields CDR1 SGHTA and CDR2 FQGNSA. Trimming left V 5 bases short and J 3 bases short, with 10 bases between. The CDR3 reads CASSQEVDTEAFF. The CDR3 DNA reads TGTGCCAGCAGCCAAGAGGTGGACACTGAAGCTTTCTTT.

The CDR3 bases are TGTGCCAGCAGCCCGAGGCGACTAGCGGGGGGGCGGGCCGGGGAGCTGTTTTTT. Amino acid sequence: CASSPRRLAGGRAGELFF. The V and J genes are TRBV7-2 and TRBJ2-2, with 14 bases fitting TRBD2. Germline V CDR1 and CDR2: SGHTA, FQGNSA. V trimming: 5 bases; J trimming: 6 bases; junction bases outside the gene matches: 11. The CDR3 sequence is 18 residues long.

The chain couples TRBV6-5 to TRBJ1-3; D is uncertain. Trimming took 2 bases from V and 0 from J, leaving 11 bases between them. This CDR3 has 16 amino acids. Germline values: CDR1 MNHEY, CDR2 SVGAGI. CDR3 bases: TGTGCCAGCAGTTACGAGGGCTCTAGCTCTGGAAACACCATATATTTT. Protein: CASSYEGSSSGNTIYF.

The V and J genes are TRBV5-1 and TRBJ1-2, with 7 bases identical to TRBD1. V trimming: 7 bases; J trimming: 5 bases; junction bases outside the gene matches: 5. Germline CDR1 is SGHRS and CDR2 is YFSETQ. The CDR3 sequence is 12 residues long. The CDR3 nucleotides are TGCGCCAGCTCGACAGGGAGGTATGGCTACACCTTC. Translated: CASSTGRYGYTF.

The chain combines TRBV5-1 with TRBJ2-1; D is ambiguous. Per the germline V gene, CDR1 is SGHRS and CDR2 is YFSETQ. Trimming took off 0 bases at V and 4 bases at J, with 5 bases between the two ends. The CDR3 is 13 amino acids. In DNA form, the CDR3 reads TGCGCCAGCAGCTTGGAACAATACAATGAGCAGTTCTTC. This codes for CASSLEQYNEQFF.

The chain employs TRBV29-1 and TRBJ1-2; D gene ambiguous. Germline V gene data show CDR1 as SQVTM and CDR2 as ANQGSEA. The V end lost 1 base, the J end lost 9 bases, and 15 bases lay between the germline ends. The CDR3 totals 13 residues. CDR3 region: CSVEAAGGKSYTF. The DNA of the CDR3 is TGCAGCGTTGAAGCCGCGGGCGGGAAGAGCTACACCTTC. Drawing the rest from reference TRBV29-1 and TRBJ1-2, the complete variable domain is SAVISQKPSRDICQRGTSLTIQCQVDSQVTMMFWYRQQPGQSLTLIATANQGSEATYESGFVIDKFPISRPNLTFSTLTVSNMSPEDSSIYLCSVEAAGGKSYTFGSGTRLTVV.

The V gene is TRBV4-1, the J gene TRBJ1-4; D perhaps matches TRBD1 (6 bases). Trimming took off 3 bases at V and 7 bases at J, with 21 bases between the two ends. The CDR3 is 17 residues long. CDR1 is MGHRA, CDR2 YSYEKL, per germline. CDR3 sequence (DNA): TGCGCCAGCAGCCAGGGGGCCCGGGGGGGCTTGAGTGAAAAACTGTTTTTT. Residues: CASSQGARGGLSEKLFF.

The chain links TRBV5-1 to TRBJ2-6, with TRBD1 as a possible D gene (5 bases). The length of the CDR3 is 16 residues. Germline CDR1 is SGHRS and CDR2 is YFSETQ. V was cut by 0 bases and J by 2 bases, with 9 bases left in between. The CDR3 DNA is TGCGCCAGCAGCTTGGCCCCAGGGCCTGGGGCCAACGTCCTGACTTTC. As protein: CASSLAPGPGANVLTF.

The chain combines TRBV10-3 with TRBJ2-1; a weak D match, TRBD1 (6 bases). Trimming removed 3 bases at V and 7 bases at J, with 16 bases between. The V gene's germline CDR1 is ENHRY and CDR2 SYGVKD. CDR3 length equals 15 residues. The chain's CDR3 is CAISDEVRGLNEQFF. As DNA, the CDR3 is TGTGCCATCAGTGATGAGGTCAGGGGTTTAAATGAGCAGTTCTTC.

Note on this clone: A junction boundary mismatches the germline segment, possibly from a read error. The CDR3 loop is CSSSLEGVGNQPQHF. CDR3 nucleotide sequence: TGTTCCAGCAGCTTAGAGGGGGTTGGCAATCAGCCCCAGCATTTT. The chain carries TRBV7-9 and TRBJ1-5; the D gene is possibly TRBD1 (6 bases). CDR1 is SEHNR, CDR2 FQNEAQ, per germline (reference sequence). The CDR3 is made up of 15 amino acids.

The CDR3 loop reads CASSPPGQGIHGYTF. The CDR3, as DNA: TGTGCCAGCAGCCCTCCGGGACAGGGAATCCATGGCTACACCTTC. The rearrangement joins TRBV7-9 to TRBJ1-2; 9 bases agree with TRBD1. The V segment lost 5 bases and the J segment 6 bases; nucleotides outside the gene matches: 10. This CDR3 spans 15 amino acids. The germline V gene has CDR1 SEHNR and CDR2 FQNEAQ (reference sequence).

V and J are TRBV30 and TRBJ2-5; 8 bases are a match to TRBD2. Unmatched junction bases numbered 18, after V lost 4 bases and J lost 5 bases. The CDR3 length is 17 residues. CDR1 and CDR2 (germline): GTSNPN, SVGIG (reference sequence). The CDR3: CAWTNRTSLGIGETQYF. For the CDR3, the DNA is TGTGCCTGGACCAATCGGACTAGCTTAGGGATAGGGGAGACCCAGTACTTC.

The J gene is TRBJ2-3, the V gene TRBV5-1, with a weak D call TRBD1 (5 bases). The CDR3 loop spans 15 amino acids. Trimming cost V 0 bases and J 1 base, with 9 bases left between them. Germline CDR1 SGHRS, CDR2 YFSETQ. The CDR3 spells CASSLEARGTDTQYF. The CDR3 bases are TGCGCCAGCAGCTTGGAGGCCAGGGGCACAGATACGCAGTATTTT.

This clone was observed a few times. This chain links TRBV5-4 with TRBJ2-2, with TRBD2 as a possible D gene (5 bases). The CDR3 runs to 16 residues. The ends were cut back, 4 bases at V and 3 bases at J, with 16 bases in the middle. The germline CDR1 and CDR2 sequences are SGHNT and YYREEE (reference sequence). The CDR3 sequence is CASSPASTRDTGELFF. The CDR3 DNA follows: TGTGCCAGCAGCCCGGCTAGCACTAGGGACACCGGGGAGCTGTTTTTT.